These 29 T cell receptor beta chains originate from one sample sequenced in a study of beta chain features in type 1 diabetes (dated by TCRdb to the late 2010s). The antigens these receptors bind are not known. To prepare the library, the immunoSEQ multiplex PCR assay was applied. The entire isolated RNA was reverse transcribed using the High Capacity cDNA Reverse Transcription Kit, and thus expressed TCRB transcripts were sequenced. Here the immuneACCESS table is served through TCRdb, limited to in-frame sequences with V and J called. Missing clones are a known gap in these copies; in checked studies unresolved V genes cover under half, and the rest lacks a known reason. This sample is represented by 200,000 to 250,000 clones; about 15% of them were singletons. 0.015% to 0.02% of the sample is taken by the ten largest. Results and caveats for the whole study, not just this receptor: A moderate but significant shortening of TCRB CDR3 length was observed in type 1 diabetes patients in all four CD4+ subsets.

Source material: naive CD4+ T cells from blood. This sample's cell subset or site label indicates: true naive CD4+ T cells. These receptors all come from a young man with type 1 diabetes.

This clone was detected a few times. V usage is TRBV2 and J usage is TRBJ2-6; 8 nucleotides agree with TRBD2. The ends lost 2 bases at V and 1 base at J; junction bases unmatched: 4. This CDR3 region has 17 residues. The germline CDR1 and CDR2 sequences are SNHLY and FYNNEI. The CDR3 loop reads CASSETSGHSGANVLTF. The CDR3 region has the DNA TGTGCCAGCAGTGAAACTAGCGGCCATTCTGGGGCCAACGTCCTGACTTTC.

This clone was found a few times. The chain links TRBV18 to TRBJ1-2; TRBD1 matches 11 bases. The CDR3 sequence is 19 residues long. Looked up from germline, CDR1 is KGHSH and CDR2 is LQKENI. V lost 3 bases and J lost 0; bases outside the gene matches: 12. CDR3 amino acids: CASSPIGTGGFVANYGYTF. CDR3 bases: TGTGCCAGCTCACCGATCGGGACAGGGGGGTTCGTGGCTAACTATGGCTACACCTTC.

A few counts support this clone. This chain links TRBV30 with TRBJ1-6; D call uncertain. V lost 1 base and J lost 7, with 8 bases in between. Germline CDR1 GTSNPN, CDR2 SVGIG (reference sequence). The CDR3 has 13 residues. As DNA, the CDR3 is TGTGCCTGGAGTGGAGGCAAGAATTCACCCCTCCACTTT. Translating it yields CAWSGGKNSPLHF.

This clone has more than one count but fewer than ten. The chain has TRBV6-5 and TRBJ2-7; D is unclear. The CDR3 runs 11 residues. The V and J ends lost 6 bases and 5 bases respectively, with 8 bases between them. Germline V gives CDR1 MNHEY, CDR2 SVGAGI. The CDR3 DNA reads TGTGCCAGCAGGCGGATCCACGAGCAGTACTTC. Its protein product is CASRRIHEQYF.

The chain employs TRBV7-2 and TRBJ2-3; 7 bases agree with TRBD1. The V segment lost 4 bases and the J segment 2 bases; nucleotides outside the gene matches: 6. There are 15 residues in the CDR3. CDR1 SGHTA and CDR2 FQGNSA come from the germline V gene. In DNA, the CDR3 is TGTGCCAGCAGCTCCAACAGGGGCTCCACAGATACGCAGTATTTT. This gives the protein CASSSNRGSTDTQYF. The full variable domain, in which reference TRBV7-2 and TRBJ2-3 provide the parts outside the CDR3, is GAGVSQSPSNKVTEKGKDVELRCDPISGHTALYWYRQSLGQGLEFLIYFQGNSAPDKSGLPSDRFSAERTGGSVSTLTIQRTQQEDSAVYLCASSSNRGSTDTQYFGPGTRLTVL.

CDR3: CASSLGGGTNYNEQFF. CDR3 in DNA: TGTGCCAGCAGCTTGGGAGGTGGGACTAACTACAATGAGCAGTTCTTC. This chain connects TRBV5-4 to TRBJ2-1; 7 bases fit TRBD2. V shed 0 bases and J 3 bases; nucleotides not matched to a gene: 6. This CDR3 is built from 16 residues. CDR1 SGHNT and CDR2 YYREEE come from the germline V gene (reference sequence).

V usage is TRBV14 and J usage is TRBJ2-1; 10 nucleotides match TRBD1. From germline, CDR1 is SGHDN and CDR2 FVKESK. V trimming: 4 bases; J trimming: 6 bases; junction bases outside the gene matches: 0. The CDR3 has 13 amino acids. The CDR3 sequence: CASSRQGANEQFF. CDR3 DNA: TGTGCCAGCAGCCGACAGGGGGCCAATGAGCAGTTCTTC.

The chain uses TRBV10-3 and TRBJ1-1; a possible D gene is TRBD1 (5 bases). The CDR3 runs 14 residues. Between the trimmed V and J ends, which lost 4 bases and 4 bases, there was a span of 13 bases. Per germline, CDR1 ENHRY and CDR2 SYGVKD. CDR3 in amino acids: CAISGETTATEAFF. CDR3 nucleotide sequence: TGTGCCATCAGTGGTGAGACGACAGCCACTGAAGCTTTCTTT.

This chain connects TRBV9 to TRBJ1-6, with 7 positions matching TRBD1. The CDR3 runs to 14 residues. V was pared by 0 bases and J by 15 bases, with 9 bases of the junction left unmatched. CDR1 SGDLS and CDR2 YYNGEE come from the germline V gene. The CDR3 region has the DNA TGTGCCAGCAGCGTAGCGGGACAGCCCCTTGGCCTCCACTTT. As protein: CASSVAGQPLGLHF.

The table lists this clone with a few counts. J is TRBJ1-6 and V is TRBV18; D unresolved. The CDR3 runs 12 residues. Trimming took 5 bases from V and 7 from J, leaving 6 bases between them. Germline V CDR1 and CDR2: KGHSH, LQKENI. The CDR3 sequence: CASSSRNSPLHF. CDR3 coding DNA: TGTGCCAGCTCATCTAGGAATTCACCCCTCCACTTT.

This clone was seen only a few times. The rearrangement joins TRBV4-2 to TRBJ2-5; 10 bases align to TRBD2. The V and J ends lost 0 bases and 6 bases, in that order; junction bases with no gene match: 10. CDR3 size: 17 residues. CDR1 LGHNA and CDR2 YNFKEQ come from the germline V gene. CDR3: CASSQEASGRAVKTQYF. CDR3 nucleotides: TGTGCCAGCAGCCAAGAGGCAAGCGGGAGGGCCGTCAAGACCCAGTACTTC.

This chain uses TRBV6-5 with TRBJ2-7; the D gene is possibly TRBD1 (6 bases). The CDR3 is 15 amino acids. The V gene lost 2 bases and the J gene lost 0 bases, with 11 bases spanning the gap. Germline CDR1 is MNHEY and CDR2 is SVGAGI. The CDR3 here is CASSYGHRVSYEQYF. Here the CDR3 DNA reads TGTGCCAGCAGTTACGGGCACAGGGTCTCCTACGAGCAGTACTTC.

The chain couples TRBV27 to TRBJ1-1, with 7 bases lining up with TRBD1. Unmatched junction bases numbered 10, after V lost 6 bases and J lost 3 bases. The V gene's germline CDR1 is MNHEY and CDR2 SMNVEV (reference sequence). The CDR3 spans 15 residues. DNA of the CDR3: TGTGCCAGCAGGGGGGACAGATCGGGTGACACTGAAGCTTTCTTT. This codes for CASRGDRSGDTEAFF.

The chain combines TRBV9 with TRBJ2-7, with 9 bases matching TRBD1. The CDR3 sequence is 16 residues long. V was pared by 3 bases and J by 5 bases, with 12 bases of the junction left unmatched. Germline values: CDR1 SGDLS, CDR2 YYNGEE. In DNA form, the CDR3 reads TGTGCCAGCAGCGGCTCAAAGGGACAGGGTCCGGACGAGCAGTACTTC. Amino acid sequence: CASSGSKGQGPDEQYF.

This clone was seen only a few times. The CDR3 DNA sequence: TGTGCCAGCAGCTCCCAGGGGAACACTGAAGCTTTCTTT. Its protein product is CASSSQGNTEAFF. The gene calls are TRBV7-2 and TRBJ1-1; D possibly corresponds to TRBD1 (5 bases). This CDR3 has 13 residues. Germline V gene lookup returns CDR1 SGHTA and CDR2 FQGNSA. V was trimmed by 4 bases and J by 1 base, leaving 7 bases between them.

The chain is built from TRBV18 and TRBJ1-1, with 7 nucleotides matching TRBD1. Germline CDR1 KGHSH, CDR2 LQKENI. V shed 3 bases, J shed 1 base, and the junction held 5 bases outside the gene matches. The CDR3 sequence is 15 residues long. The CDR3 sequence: CASSPVGQPNTEAFF. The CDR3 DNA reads TGTGCCAGCTCACCGGTGGGACAGCCGAACACTGAAGCTTTCTTT. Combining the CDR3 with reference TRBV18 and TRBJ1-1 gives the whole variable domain NAGVMQNPRHLVRRRGQEARLRCSPMKGHSHVYWYRQLPEEGLKFMVYLQKENIIDESGMPKERFSAEFPKEGPSILRIQQVVRGDSAAYFCASSPVGQPNTEAFFGQGTRLTVV.

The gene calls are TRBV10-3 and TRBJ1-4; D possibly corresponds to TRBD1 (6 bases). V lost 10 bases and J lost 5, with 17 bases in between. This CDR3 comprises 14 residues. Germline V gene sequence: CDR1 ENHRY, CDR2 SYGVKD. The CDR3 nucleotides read TGTGCCACCGGAGAAGGACAGCTCAATGAAAAACTGTTTTTT. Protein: CATGEGQLNEKLFF.

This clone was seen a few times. CDR3 amino acids: CASSRVTGYSYEQYF. The CDR3, as DNA: TGTGCCAGCAGCCGGGTGACAGGGTACTCCTACGAGCAGTACTTC. The V and J genes are TRBV6-5 and TRBJ2-7, with 7 bases that match TRBD1. Germline V gene sequence: CDR1 MNHEY, CDR2 SVGAGI. V shed 6 bases and J 0 bases; nucleotides not matched to a gene: 8. This CDR3 region has 15 residues.

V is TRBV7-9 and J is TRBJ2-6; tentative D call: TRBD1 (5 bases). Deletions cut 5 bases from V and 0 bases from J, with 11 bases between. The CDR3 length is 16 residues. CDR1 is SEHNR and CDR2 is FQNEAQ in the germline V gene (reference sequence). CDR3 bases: TGTGCCAGCAGCCCCGAGACAGTCTCTGGGGCCAACGTCCTGACTTTC. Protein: CASSPETVSGANVLTF. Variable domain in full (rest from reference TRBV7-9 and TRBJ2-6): DTGVSQNPRHKITKRGQNVTFRCDPISEHNRLYWYRQTLGQGPEFLTYFQNEAQLEKSRLLSDRFSAERPKGSFSTLEIQRTEQGDSAMYLCASSPETVSGANVLTFGAGSRLTVL.

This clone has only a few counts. CDR3 amino acids: CASSSGGTDTQYF. In DNA form, the CDR3 reads TGTGCCAGCAGCTCGGGGGGCACAGATACGCAGTATTTT. J is TRBJ2-3 and V is TRBV7-2; a weak D match, TRBD2 (6 bases). The germline CDR1 and CDR2 sequences are SGHTA and FQGNSA. This CDR3 has 13 residues. With 4 bases removed from V and 1 base from J, the gap between germline ends came to 6 bases.

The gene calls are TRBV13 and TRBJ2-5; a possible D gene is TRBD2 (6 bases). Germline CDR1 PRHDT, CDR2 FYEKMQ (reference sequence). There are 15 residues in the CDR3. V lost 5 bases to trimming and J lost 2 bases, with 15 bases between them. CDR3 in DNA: TGTGCCAGCAGCCGACGTAGCGGAATTCAAGAGACCCAGTACTTC. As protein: CASSRRSGIQETQYF.

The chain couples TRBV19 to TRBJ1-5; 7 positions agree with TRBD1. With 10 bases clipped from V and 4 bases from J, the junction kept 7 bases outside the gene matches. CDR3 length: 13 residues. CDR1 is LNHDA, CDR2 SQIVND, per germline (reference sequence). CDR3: CATRGDLNQPQHF. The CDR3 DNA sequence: TGTGCCACCAGGGGGGACCTAAATCAGCCCCAGCATTTT.

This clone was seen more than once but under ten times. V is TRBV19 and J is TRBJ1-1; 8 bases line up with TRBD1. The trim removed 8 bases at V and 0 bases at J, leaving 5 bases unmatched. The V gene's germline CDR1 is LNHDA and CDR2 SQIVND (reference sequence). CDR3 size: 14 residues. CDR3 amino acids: CASGEQGVNTEAFF. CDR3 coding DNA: TGTGCCAGTGGGGAACAGGGGGTGAACACTGAAGCTTTCTTT.

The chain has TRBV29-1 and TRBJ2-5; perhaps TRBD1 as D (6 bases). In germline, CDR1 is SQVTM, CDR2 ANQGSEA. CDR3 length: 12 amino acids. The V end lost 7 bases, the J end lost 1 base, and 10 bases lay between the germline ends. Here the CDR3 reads CSGGGSQETQYF. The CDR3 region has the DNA TGCAGCGGAGGGGGATCCCAAGAGACCCAGTACTTC.

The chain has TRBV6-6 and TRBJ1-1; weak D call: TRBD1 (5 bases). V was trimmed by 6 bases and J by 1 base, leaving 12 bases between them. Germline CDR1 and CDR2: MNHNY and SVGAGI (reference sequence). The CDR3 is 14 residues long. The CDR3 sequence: CASRRGTPNTEAFF. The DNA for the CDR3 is TGTGCCAGCAGGCGCGGGACTCCGAACACTGAAGCTTTCTTT.

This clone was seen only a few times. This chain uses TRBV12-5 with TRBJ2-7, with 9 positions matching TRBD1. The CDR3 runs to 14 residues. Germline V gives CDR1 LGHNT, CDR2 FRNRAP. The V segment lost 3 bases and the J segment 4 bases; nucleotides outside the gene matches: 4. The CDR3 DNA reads TGTGCTAGTGGTTTTGGGACAGGGATGTACGAGCAGTACTTC. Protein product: CASGFGTGMYEQYF.

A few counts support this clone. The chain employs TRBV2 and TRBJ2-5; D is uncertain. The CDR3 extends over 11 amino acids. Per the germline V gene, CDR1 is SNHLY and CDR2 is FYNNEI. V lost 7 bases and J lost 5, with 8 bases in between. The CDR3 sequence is CASISTETQYF. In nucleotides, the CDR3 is TGTGCCAGCATATCTACCGAGACCCAGTACTTC.

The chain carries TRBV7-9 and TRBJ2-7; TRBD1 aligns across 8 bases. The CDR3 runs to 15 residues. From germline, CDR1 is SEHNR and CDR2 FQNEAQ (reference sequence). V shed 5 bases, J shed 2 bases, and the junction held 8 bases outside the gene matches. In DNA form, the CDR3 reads TGTGCCAGCAGCCCTTACCCGGGACAGGCCTACGAGCAGTACTTC. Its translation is CASSPYPGQAYEQYF.

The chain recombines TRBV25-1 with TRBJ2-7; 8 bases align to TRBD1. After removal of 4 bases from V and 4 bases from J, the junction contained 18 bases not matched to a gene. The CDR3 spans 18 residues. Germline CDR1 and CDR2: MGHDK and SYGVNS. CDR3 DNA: TGTGCCAGCAGTGCCCACCTAGGGGGACAGGAAAAGTCTTACGAGCAGTACTTC. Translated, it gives CASSAHLGGQEKSYEQYF.